The rows below give T cell receptor beta chains drawn from one sample of a study of blood T cells in healthy people across ages. TCRdb reanalysed the 5' RACE reads using MiXCR and keeps one entry per CDR3 protein. This sample has 1.5 million to 2 million distinct CDR3 sequences, with roughly 27% found just once. The sample consisted of blood. The source of these receptors is a woman under 40 in good health. The CDR3 runs from the conserved cysteine through the conserved F or W. A D gene is named only where the DNA matches it firmly. Clone size is given for some rows only: seen once, a few or many times, or a class if the clone is expanded.

>TRBD1|TRBJ1-2|TRBV29-1|NA
TGCAGCGTTGAGGACGGACAGGGCTACTATGGCTACACCTTC
CSVEDGQGYYGYTF
>NA|TRBJ2-7|TRBV20-1|many
TGCAGTGCTAGGGGGACGGCGGCCTCCTACGAGCAGTACTTC
CSARGTAASYEQYF
>TRBD2|TRBJ2-3|TRBV29-1|NA
TGCAGCGGGGGGAAGGGACTAGGAGGCGATATGCAGTATTTT
CSGGKGLGGDMQYF
>TRBD2|TRBJ2-1|TRBV2|NA
TGTGCCAGCAGTGCGGCCAGCGGGGGGACTCGGGGGCAGTTCTTC
CASSAASGGTRGQFF
>TRBD1|TRBJ2-3|TRBV2|few
TGTGCCCGCTCTCAACAGGGGTCTAGCACAGATACGCAGTATTTT
CARSQQGSSTDTQYF
>NA|TRBJ1-2|TRBV12-3/TRBV12-4|few
TGTGCCAGCAGTCTCGGGGGACGGCTCTATGGCTACACCTTC
CASSLGGRLYGYTF
>NA|TRBJ2-3|TRBV29-1|NA
TGCAGCGTTGTTGGGCAGGGTAGAAGCCGGAGCGCAGATACGCAGTATTTT
CSVVGQGRSRSADTQYF
>NA|TRBJ2-3|TRBV5-6|many
TGTGCCAGCAGCTTGGGTTTCTCGCAGTATTTT
CASSLGFSQYF
>NA|TRBJ2-7|TRBV5-5|many
TGTGCCAGCAGCTGGGGCGGGGCGACCTACGAGCAGTACTTC
CASSWGGATYEQYF
>NA|TRBJ2-1|TRBV20-1|few
TGCAGTGCTAGGGGATCCCCCAGCTCCTACAATGAGCAGTTCTTC
CSARGSPSSYNEQFF
>TRBD2|TRBJ2-1|TRBV7-2|many
TGTGCCAGCAGCCCCTCTAGCGGGAACAATGAGCAGTTCTTC
CASSPSSGNNEQFF
>TRBD2|TRBJ2-3|TRBV10-3|few
TGTGCCATCAGTTCGACTAGCGGTCCCGAGAATCCCGATACGCAGTATTTT
CAISSTSGPENPDTQYF
>NA|TRBJ2-4|TRBV12-3/TRBV12-4|many
TGTGCCAGCAGCCCGCACAGGGAAGGCATTCAGTACTTC
CASSPHREGIQYF
>TRBD1|TRBJ2-3|TRBV24-1|NA
TGTGCCACCAGTGTAGGGGGCAGAGATACGCAGTATTTT
CATSVGGRDTQYF
>TRBD2|TRBJ2-3|TRBV10-3|many
TGTGCCATCAGTAGAGCGGGAGGTGCCACAGATACGCAGTATTTT
CAISRAGGATDTQYF
>NA|TRBJ1-2|TRBV7-2|NA
TGTGCCAGCAGCTTACTCACGAACTATGGCTACACCTTC
CASSLLTNYGYTF
>TRBD1|TRBJ1-2|TRBV5-6|few
TGTGCCAGCAGGCACGAGACAGGGTACTATGGCTACACCTTC
CASRHETGYYGYTF
>NA|TRBJ2-7|TRBV7-9|NA
TGTGCCAGCAGCTCCAGCACGGGACCAATTTTCTACGAGCAGTACTTC
CASSSSTGPIFYEQYF
>NA|TRBJ2-4|TRBV6-1|few
TGTGCCAGCAGTGAAGTAAGAAACATTCAGTACTTC
CASSEVRNIQYF
>NA|TRBJ2-2|TRBV11-1|NA
TGTGCCAGCAGCTCCTCGACGGTCACCGGGGAGCTGTTTTTT
CASSSSTVTGELFF
>NA|TRBJ2-5|TRBV12-3/TRBV12-4|NA
TGTGCCAGCAGCGCGGGCCACAATCGGGAGACCCAGTACTTC
CASSAGHNRETQYF
>NA|TRBJ1-1|TRBV19|NA
TGTGCCAGTTCCCCGTATGGGATGAACACTGAAGCTTTCTTT
CASSPYGMNTEAFF
>NA|TRBJ2-1|TRBV2|NA
TGTGCCAGCAGAAGGAGGGAGCGGAATGAGCAGTTCTTC
CASRRRERNEQFF
>NA|TRBJ2-7|TRBV2|few
TGTGCCAGCCGTCAAGATACAGTCTCCTACGAGCAGTACTTC
CASRQDTVSYEQYF
>TRBD1|TRBJ2-3|TRBV5-1|many
TGCGCCAGCAGCGACCGGGACAGGTTTGGGGATACGCAGTATTTT
CASSDRDRFGDTQYF
>NA|TRBJ2-1|TRBV20-1|few
TGCAGTGCTCCAATTAGCGAGGGAGGCTTCAGCTCCTACAATGAGCAGTTCTTC
CSAPISEGGFSSYNEQFF
>NA|TRBJ1-2|TRBV19|NA
TGTGCCAGTACGGGCAGGGACTATGGCTACACCTTC
CASTGRDYGYTF
>NA|TRBJ2-3|TRBV4-2|few
TGTGCCAGCAGCCGCCCGGGGGAGGCTCGGGCAGATACGCAGTATTTT
CASSRPGEARADTQYF
>TRBD1|TRBJ1-1|TRBV28|NA
TGTGCCAGTCTCCTGGGAGGAGGGGGCAACACTGAAGCTTTCTTT
CASLLGGGGNTEAFF
>TRBD2|TRBJ2-5|TRBV29-1|NA
TGCAGCGTTGAAGGTAGCGGGGGTAATATCAATGAGCAGTACTTC
CSVEGSGGNINEQYF
>NA|TRBJ2-7|TRBV7-2|NA
TGTCGAGTAAGGATCTGGCACATTAGGCCCCAGTACTTC
CRVRIWHIRPQYF
>NA|TRBJ2-5|TRBV12-3/TRBV12-4|many
TGTGCCAGCAGTTCAACCGGGACTCTGGGGGAGACCCAGTACTTC
CASSSTGTLGETQYF
>NA|TRBJ1-1|TRBV4-3|NA
TGCGCCAGCAGCCAAGCTCTCGGCACTGAAGCTTTCTTT
CASSQALGTEAFF